Each of the 11 T cell receptor beta chains below was sequenced from the same sample in a study of technical replicates of blood from a few donors. Only in-frame clones appear in the TCRdb table, and some are missing; sequencing was by immunoSEQ multiplex PCR. The sample lists 100,000 or so clones, roughly 94% seen once, with roughly 0.22% in the top ten. Sequencing input: T cells isolated from PBMCs. These receptors were obtained from a human donor in good health.

The rearrangement links TRBV29-1 to TRBJ2-5, with D maybe TRBD2 (6 bases). The V gene lost 6 bases and the J gene lost 4 bases, with 18 bases spanning the gap. The CDR3 is 14 amino acids. Germline V gene lookup returns CDR1 SQVTM and CDR2 ANQGSEA. This CDR3 is CSVGRDSRGETQYF. In DNA form, the CDR3 reads TGCAGCGTCGGCCGGGACTCACGTGGAGAGACCCAGTACTTC.

This chain links TRBV4-2 with TRBJ2-7; D gene ambiguous. Between the trimmed V and J ends, which lost 4 bases and 3 bases, there was a span of 16 bases. This CDR3 spans 15 amino acids. Germline CDR1 is LGHNA and CDR2 is YNFKEQ. The CDR3 sequence: CASSLRRGLNYEQYF. DNA of the CDR3: TGTGCCAGCAGCCTACGGCGTGGGCTTAACTACGAGCAGTACTTC.

The rearrangement links TRBV5-4 to TRBJ2-2, with D possibly being TRBD2 (6 bases). The germline CDR1 and CDR2 sequences are SGHNT and YYREEE (reference sequence). CDR3 size: 15 residues. With 2 bases removed from V and 2 bases from J, the gap between germline ends came to 10 bases. DNA of the CDR3: TGTGCCAGCAGCTTCGGGGGACCCAACACCGGGGAGCTGTTTTTT. It yields the protein CASSFGGPNTGELFF.

The chain couples TRBV5-1 to TRBJ2-1, with 12 bases fitting TRBD2. This CDR3 contains 16 residues. The J segment lost 4 bases and the V segment lost 0 bases, leaving 2 bases of the junction unmatched. Germline V gene lookup returns CDR1 SGHRS and CDR2 YFSETQ. The CDR3 DNA reads as TGCGCCAGCAGCTTGGGGGGACTAGCGGGTTACAATGAGCAGTTCTTC. This translates into CASSLGGLAGYNEQFF.

This clone was seen only once. The V and J genes are TRBV21-1 and TRBJ1-5; TRBD1 was called by the table and not checked on the DNA. TRBV21-1 is listed as a pseudogene. There are 19 residues in the CDR3. CDR3 amino acids: CASSKVGGMDRAEGQPQHF. The DNA for the CDR3 is TGTGCCAGCAGCAAAGTCGGGGGGATGGACAGGGCGGAGGGTCAGCCCCAGCATTTT.

The chain links TRBV19 to TRBJ1-1; maybe TRBD1 (6 bases). This CDR3 spans 13 amino acids. Trimming stripped 0 bases from V and 6 bases from J, with 8 bases between. Germline loops: CDR1 LNHDA, CDR2 SQIVND (reference sequence). Here the CDR3 reads CASSIDAGAEAFF. The CDR3 coding sequence is TGTGCCAGTAGTATAGATGCAGGGGCTGAAGCTTTCTTT.

The J gene is TRBJ2-7, the V gene TRBV10-1; D gene uncertain. The CDR3 has 13 residues. CDR1 is WNHNN and CDR2 is SYGVQD in the germline V gene (reference sequence). V lost 2 bases, J lost 6 bases, and 11 bases lay in between. The CDR3, as DNA: TGCGCCAGCAGTGAGGATAGTCTAAGCGAGCAGTACTTC. Its protein is CASSEDSLSEQYF.

The count of this clone is one. This chain links TRBV11-2 with TRBJ2-5; no firm D call. V was trimmed by 6 bases and J by 4 bases, leaving 12 bases between them. Germline V gives CDR1 SGHAT, CDR2 FQNNGV. CDR3 size: 13 residues. CDR3 nucleotides: TGTGCCAGCAGGAGATACGGGTTAGAGACCCAGTACTTC. It specifies CASRRYGLETQYF.

V and J are TRBV9 and TRBJ2-1; D gene unclear. The CDR3 extends over 17 amino acids. CDR1 is SGDLS and CDR2 is YYNGEE in the germline V gene. Trimming pared 0 bases from V and 0 bases from J, leaving 13 bases between. The CDR3 loop reads CASSVAPSESSYNEQFF. The CDR3 DNA reads TGTGCCAGCAGCGTAGCTCCTAGTGAGAGCTCCTACAATGAGCAGTTCTTC.

The chain combines TRBV6-5 with TRBJ2-7, with 11 positions matching TRBD2. Per germline, CDR1 MNHEY and CDR2 SVGAGI. The CDR3 spans 14 residues. J was trimmed by 6 bases and V by 5 bases; bases with no gene match: 6. CDR3 sequence (DNA): TGTGCCAGCAGTACTAGCGGGAGAATGTCCGAGCAGTACTTC. It encodes CASSTSGRMSEQYF.

The chain combines TRBV5-1 with TRBJ1-1, with TRBD1 as a possible D gene (5 bases). With 4 bases removed from V and 1 base from J, the gap between germline ends came to 14 bases. The CDR3 has 15 amino acids. CDR1 is SGHRS, CDR2 YFSETQ, per germline. For the CDR3, the DNA is TGCGCCAGCAGCCCGGATCGGGGGGGGAACACTGAAGCTTTCTTT. Protein product: CASSPDRGGNTEAFF.